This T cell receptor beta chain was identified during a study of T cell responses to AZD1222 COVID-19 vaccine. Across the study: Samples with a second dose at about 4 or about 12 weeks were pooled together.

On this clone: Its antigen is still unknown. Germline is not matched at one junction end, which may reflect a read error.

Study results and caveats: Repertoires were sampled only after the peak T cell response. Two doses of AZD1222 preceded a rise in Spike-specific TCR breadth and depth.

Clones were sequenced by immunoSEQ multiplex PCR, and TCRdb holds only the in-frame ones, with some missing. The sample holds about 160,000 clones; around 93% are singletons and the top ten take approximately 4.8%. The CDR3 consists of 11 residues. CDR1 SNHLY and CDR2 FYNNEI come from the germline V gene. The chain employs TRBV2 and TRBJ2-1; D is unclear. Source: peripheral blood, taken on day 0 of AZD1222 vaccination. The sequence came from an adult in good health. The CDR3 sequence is CASREPTPTLF. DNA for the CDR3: TGTGCCAGCAGGGAACCTACGCCCACGCTCTTC.